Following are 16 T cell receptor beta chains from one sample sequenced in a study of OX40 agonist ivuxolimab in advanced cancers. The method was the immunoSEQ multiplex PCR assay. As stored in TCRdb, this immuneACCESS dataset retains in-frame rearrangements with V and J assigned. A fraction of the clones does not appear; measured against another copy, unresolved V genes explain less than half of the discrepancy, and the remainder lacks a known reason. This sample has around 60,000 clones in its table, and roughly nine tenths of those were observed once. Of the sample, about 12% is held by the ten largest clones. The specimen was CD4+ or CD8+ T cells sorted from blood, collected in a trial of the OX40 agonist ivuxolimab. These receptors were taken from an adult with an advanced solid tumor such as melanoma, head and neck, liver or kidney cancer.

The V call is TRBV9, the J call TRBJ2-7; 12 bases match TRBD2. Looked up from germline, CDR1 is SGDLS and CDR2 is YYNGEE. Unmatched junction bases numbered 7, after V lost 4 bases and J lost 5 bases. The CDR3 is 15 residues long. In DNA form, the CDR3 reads TGTGCCAGCAGCCCTGGACTAGCGGGATCGCACGAGCAGTACTTC. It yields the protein CASSPGLAGSHEQYF.

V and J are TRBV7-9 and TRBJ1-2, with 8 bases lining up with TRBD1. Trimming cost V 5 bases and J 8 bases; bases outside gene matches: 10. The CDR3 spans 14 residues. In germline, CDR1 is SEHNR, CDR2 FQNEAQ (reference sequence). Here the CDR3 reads CASSAPGQAIGYTF. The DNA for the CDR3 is TGTGCCAGCAGCGCCCCGGGACAGGCCATCGGCTACACCTTC.

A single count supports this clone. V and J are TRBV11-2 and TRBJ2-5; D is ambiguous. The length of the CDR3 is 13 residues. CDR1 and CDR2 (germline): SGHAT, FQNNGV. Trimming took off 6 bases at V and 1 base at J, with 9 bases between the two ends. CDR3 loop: CASRASSQETQYF. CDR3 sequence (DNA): TGTGCCAGCAGAGCCTCCAGCCAAGAGACCCAGTACTTC.

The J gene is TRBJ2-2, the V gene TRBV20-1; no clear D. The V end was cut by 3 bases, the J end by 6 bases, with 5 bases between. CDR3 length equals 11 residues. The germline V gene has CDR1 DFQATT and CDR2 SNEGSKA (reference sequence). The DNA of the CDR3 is TGCAGTGCTAGGGGGTCCGGGGAGCTGTTTTTT. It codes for CSARGSGELFF.

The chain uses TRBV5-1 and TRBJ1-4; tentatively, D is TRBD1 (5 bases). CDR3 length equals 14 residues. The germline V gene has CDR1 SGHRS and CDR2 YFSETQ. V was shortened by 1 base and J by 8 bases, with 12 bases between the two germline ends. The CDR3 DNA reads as TGCGCCAGCAGCTTGTCAGGGATCGGGGAAAAACTGTTTTTT. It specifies CASSLSGIGEKLFF.

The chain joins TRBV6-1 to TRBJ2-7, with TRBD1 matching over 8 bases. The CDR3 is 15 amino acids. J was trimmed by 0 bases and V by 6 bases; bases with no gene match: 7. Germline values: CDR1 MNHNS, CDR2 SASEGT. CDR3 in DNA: TGTGCCAGCAGATCGACAGGGGACGTCTCCTACGAGCAGTACTTC. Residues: CASRSTGDVSYEQYF.

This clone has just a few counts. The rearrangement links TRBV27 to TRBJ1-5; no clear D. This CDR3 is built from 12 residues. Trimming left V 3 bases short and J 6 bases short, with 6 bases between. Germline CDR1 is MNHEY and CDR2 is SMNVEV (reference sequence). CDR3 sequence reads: CASSFTGQPQHF. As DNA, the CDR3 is TGTGCCAGCAGTTTCACTGGTCAGCCCCAGCATTTT.

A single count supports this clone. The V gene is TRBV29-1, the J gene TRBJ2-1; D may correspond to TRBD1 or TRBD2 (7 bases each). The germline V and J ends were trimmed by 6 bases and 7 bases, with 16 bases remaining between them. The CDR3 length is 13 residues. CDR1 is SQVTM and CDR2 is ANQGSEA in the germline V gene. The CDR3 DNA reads TGCAGCGTCCTAGCGGAGGGGGCGAATGAGCAGTTCTTC. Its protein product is CSVLAEGANEQFF.

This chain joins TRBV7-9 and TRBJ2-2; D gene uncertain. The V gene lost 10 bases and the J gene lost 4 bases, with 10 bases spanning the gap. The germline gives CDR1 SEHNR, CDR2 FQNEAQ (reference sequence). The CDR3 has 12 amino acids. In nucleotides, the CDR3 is TGTGCCACCCGACTCCCCACCGGGGAGCTGTTTTTT. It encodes CATRLPTGELFF. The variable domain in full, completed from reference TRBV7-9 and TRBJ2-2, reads DTGVSQNPRHKITKRGQNVTFRCDPISEHNRLYWYRQTLGQGPEFLTYFQNEAQLEKSRLLSDRFSAERPKGSFSTLEIQRTEQGDSAMYLCATRLPTGELFFGEGSRLTVL.

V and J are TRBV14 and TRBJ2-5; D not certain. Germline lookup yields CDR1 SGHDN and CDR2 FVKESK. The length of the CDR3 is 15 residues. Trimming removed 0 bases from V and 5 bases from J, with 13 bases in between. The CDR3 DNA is TGTGCCAGCAGCCAAGATCCCAACTCCCGGGAGACCCAGTACTTC. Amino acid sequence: CASSQDPNSRETQYF.

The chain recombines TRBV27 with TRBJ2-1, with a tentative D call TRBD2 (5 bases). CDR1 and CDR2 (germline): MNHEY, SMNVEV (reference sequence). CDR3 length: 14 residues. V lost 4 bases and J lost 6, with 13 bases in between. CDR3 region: CASSYGLNPNEQFF. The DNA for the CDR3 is TGTGCCAGCAGTTACGGACTGAACCCCAATGAGCAGTTCTTC.

CDR3 sequence reads: CASSKQGNIEKLFF. The CDR3, as DNA: TGTGCCAGTAGTAAACAGGGAAACATTGAAAAACTGTTTTTT. The chain couples TRBV19 to TRBJ1-4, with D maybe TRBD1 (6 bases). This CDR3 spans 14 amino acids. Between the trimmed V and J ends, which lost 4 bases and 7 bases, there was a span of 13 bases. Germline assignment: CDR1 LNHDA and CDR2 SQIVND (reference sequence).

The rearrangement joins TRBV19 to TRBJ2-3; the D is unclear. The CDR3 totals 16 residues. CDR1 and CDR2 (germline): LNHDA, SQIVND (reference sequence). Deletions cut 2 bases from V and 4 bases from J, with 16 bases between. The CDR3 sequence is CASSIWVGRAADTQYF. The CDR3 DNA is TGTGCCAGTAGTATATGGGTGGGCCGGGCGGCAGATACGCAGTATTTT.

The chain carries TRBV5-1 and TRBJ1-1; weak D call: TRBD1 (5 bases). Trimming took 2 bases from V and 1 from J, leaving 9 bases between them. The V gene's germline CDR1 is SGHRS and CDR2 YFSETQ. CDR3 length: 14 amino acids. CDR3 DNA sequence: TGCGCCAGCAGCTTCAGGGTTACGAACACTGAAGCTTTCTTT. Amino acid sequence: CASSFRVTNTEAFF.

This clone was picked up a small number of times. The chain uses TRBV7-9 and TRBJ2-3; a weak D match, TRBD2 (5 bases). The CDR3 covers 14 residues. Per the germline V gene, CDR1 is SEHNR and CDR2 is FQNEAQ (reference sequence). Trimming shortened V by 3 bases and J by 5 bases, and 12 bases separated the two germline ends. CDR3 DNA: TGTGCCAGCAGCTTTGGCCTCGGAGGAGATACGCAGTATTTT. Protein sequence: CASSFGLGGDTQYF.

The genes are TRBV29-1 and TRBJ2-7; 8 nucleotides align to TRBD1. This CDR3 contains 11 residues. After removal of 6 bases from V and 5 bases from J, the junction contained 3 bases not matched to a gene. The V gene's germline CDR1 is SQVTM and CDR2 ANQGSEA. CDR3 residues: CSVKQGDEQYF. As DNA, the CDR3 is TGCAGCGTGAAACAGGGGGACGAGCAGTACTTC.